The sequence of this TCR beta chain was determined in a study of regulatory T cells in long-lasting Graves disease. With iRepertoire HTBI primers and Arm-PCR of CDR3 regions, TCR beta libraries were built. Authors' analysis steps: Across samples, about 56 TRBV and about 15 TRBJ segments were found. TCRdb reanalysed the multiplex PCR reads using MiXCR and keeps one entry per CDR3 protein. The V and J calls reflect TCRdb's pipeline rather than the authors' work. The sample includes about 440,000 distinct CDR3 sequences, just under 15% of them seen just once. Trimming pared 2 bases from V and 8 bases from J, leaving 19 bases between. The germline CDR1 and CDR2 sequences are MDHEN and SYDVKM. The CDR3 runs 16 residues. Time point meaning: newly diagnosed GD, antithyroid drugs for less than 3 months. After RNA was extracted from PBMCs, the TCR library was made from it. In this sample, this clonotype turned up many times.

The same data also went into a second study, on T cells in Graves' hyperthyroidism and ophthalmopathy. That report notes: Stable disease denoted Graves' hyperthyroidism without ophthalmopathy progression within 18 months. Hyperthyroidism, newly diagnosed and lasting under 2 months, affected patients aged 18 to 65.

The genes are TRBV28 and TRBJ2-1, with D possibly TRBD1 on 5 matching bases. The input for sequencing was peripheral blood mononuclear cells (PBMCs), taken at new diagnosis, from a patient treated with antithyroid drugs. This TCR derives from a woman under 40 with Graves disease. CDR3 coding DNA: TGTGCCAGCAGTTTAGCAGGGCCACTTGAAGTGGATGAGCAGTTCTTC. Translated: CASSLAGPLEVDEQFF.